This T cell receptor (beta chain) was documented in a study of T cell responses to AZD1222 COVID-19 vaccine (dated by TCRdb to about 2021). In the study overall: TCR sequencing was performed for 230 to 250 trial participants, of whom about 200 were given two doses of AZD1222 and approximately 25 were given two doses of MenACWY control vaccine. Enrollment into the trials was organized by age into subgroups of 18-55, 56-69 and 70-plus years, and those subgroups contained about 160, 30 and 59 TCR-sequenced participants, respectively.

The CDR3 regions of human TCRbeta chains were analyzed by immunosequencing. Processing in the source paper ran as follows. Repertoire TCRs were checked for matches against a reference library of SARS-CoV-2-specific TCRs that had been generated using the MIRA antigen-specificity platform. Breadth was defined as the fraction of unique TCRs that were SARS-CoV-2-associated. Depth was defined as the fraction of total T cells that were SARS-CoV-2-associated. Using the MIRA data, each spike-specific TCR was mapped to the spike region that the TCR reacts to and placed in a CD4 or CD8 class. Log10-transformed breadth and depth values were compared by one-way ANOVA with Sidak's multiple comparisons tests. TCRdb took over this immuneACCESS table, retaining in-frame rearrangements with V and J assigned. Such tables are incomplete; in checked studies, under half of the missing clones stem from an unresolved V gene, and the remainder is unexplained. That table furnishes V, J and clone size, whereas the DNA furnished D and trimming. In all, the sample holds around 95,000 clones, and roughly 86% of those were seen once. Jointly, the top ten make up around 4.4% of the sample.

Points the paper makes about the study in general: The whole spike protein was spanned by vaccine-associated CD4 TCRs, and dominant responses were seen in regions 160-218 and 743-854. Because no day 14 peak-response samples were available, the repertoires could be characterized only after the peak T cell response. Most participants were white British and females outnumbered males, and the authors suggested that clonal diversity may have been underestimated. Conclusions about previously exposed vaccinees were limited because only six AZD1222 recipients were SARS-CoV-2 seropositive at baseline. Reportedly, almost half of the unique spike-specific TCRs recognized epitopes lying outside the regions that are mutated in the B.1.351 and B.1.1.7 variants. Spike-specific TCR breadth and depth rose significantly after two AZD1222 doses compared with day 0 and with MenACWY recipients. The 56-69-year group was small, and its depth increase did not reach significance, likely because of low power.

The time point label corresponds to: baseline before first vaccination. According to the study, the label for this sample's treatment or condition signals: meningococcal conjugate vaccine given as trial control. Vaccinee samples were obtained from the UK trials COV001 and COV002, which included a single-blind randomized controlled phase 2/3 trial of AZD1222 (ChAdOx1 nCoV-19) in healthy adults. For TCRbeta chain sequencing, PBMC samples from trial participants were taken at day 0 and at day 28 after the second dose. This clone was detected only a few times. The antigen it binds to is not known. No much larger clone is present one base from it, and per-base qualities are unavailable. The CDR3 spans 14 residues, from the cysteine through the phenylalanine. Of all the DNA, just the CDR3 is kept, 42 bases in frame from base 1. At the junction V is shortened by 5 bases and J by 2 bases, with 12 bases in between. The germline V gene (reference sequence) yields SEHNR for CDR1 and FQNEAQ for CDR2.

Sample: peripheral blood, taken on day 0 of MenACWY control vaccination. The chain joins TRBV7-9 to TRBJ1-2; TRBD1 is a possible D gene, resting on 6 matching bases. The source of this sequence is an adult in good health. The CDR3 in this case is CASSRTEQNYGYTF. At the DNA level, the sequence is TGTGCCAGCAGCCGGACAGAACAAAACTATGGCTACACCTTC.